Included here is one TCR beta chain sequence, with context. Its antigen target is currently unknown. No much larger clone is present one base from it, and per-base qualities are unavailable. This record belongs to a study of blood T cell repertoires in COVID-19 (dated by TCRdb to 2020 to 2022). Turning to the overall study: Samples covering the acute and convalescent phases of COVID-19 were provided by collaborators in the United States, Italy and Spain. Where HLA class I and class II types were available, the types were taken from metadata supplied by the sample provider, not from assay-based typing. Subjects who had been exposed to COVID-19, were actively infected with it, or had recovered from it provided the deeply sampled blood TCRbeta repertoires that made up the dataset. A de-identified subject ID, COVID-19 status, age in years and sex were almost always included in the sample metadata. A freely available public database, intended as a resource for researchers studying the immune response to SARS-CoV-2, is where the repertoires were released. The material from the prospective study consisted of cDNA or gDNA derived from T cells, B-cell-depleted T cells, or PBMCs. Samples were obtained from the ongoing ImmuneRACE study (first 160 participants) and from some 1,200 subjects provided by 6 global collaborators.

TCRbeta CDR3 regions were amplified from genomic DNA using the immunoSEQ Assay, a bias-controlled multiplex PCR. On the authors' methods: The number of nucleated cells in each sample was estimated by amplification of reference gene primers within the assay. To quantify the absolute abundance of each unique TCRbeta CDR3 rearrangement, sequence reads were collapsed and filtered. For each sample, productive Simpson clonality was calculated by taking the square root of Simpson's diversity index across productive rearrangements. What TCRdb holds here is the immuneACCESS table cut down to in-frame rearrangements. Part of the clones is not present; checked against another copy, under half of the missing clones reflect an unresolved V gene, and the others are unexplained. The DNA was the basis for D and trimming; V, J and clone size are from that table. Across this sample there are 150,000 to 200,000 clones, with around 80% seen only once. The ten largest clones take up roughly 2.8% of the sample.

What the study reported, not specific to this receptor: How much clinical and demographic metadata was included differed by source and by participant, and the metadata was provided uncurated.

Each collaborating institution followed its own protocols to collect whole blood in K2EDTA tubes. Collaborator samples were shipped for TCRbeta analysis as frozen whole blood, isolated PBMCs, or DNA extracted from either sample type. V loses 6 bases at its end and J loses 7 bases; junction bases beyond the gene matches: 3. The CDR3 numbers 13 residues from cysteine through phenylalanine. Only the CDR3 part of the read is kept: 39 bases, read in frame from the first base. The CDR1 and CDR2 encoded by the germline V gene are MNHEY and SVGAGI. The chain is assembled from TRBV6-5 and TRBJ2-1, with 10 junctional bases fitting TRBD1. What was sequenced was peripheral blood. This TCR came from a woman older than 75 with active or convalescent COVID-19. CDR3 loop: CASRRQGANEQFF. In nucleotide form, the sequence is TGTGCCAGCAGGCGACAGGGGGCAAATGAGCAGTTCTTC.